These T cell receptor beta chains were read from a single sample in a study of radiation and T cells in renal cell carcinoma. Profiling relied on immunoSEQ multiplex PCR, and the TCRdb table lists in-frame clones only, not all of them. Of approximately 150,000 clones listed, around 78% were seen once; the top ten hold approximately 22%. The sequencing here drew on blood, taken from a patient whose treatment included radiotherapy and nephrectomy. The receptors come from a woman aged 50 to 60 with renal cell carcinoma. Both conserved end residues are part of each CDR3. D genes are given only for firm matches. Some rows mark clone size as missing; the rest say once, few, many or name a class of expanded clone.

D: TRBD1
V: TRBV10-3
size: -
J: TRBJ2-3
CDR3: CAISDRERAPDTQYF
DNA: TGTGCCATTTCGGACAGGGAGAGGGCTCCAGATACGCAGTATTTT

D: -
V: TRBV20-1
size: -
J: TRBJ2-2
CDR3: CSATRGWELFF
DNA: TGCAGTGCCACCCGGGGCTGGGAGCTGTTTTTT

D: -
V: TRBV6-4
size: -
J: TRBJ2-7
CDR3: CASSGEQYF
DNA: TGTGCCAGCAGTGGGGAGCAGTACTTC

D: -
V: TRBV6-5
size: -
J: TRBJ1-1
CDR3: CATTRGTEAFF
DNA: TGTGCCACCACTCGAGGCACTGAAGCTTTCTTT

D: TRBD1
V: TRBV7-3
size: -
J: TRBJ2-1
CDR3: CASSRTGVSANEQFF
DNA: TGTGCCAGCAGCCGTACAGGGGTATCGGCCAATGAGCAGTTCTTC

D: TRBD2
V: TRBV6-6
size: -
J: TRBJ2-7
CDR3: CASTRTSGTEQYF
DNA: TGTGCCAGCACCCGGACTAGCGGGACCGAGCAGTACTTC

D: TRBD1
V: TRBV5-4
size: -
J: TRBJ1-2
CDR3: CASSGGQGANYGYTF
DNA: TGTGCCAGCAGCGGGGGACAGGGGGCTAACTATGGCTACACCTTC

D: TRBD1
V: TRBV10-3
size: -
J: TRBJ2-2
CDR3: CAISAPGQGSTGELFF
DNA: TGTGCCATCAGTGCACCGGGACAGGGGTCCACCGGGGAGCTGTTTTTT

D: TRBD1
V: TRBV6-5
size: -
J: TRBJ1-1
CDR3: CASRGDRVLNTEAFF
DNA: TGTGCCAGCAGGGGGGACAGAGTTTTGAACACTGAAGCTTTCTTT

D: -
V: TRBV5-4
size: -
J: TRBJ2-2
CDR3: CASSMRPGYTGELFF
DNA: TGTGCCAGCAGCATGCGGCCGGGCTACACCGGGGAGCTGTTTTTT

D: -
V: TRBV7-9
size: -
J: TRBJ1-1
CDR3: CASSLTGANTEAFF
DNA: TGTGCCAGCAGCTTAACTGGGGCTAACACTGAAGCTTTCTTT

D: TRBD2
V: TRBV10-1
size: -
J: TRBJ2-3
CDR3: CASSESSGAFPDTQYF
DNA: TGCGCCAGCAGTGAGTCGAGCGGGGCCTTCCCAGATACGCAGTATTTT

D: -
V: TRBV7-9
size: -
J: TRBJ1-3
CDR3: CASSLGGNTIYF
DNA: TGTGCCAGCAGCTTAGGGGGAAACACCATATATTTT

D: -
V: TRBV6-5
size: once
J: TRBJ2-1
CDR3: CASSPTYNEQFF
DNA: TGTGCCAGCAGCCCGACCTACAATGAGCAGTTCTTC

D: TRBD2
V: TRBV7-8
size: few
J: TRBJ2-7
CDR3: CASSQGTSGTSEQYF
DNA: TGTGCCAGCAGCCAGGGAACTAGCGGGACTTCCGAGCAGTACTTC

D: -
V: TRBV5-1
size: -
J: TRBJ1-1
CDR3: CASKFSGPAGRRSSEAFF
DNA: TGCGCCAGCAAATTTAGCGGCCCGGCGGGCAGGCGGTCATCTGAAGCTTTCTTT

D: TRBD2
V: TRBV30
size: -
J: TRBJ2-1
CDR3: CAWSAGERGFF
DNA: TGTGCCTGGAGCGCGGGGGAACGCGGGTTCTTC

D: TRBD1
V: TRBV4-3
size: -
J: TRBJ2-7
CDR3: CASSQLAGTGVYEQYF
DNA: TGCGCCAGCAGCCAGTTGGCCGGGACAGGGGTCTACGAGCAGTACTTC

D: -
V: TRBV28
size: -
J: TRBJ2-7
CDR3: CASSPMGEGGYEQYF
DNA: TGTGCCAGCAGTCCTATGGGGGAAGGGGGGTACGAGCAGTACTTC

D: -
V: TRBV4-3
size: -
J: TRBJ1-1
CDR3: CASSQEGGIKNTEAFF
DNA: TGCGCCAGCAGCCAAGAGGGGGGGATTAAGAACACTGAAGCTTTCTTT

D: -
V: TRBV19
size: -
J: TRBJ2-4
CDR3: CASSLSGYVGNIQYF
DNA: TGTGCCAGTAGTTTGTCCGGGTATGTTGGGAACATTCAGTACTTC

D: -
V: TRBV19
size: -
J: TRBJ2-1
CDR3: CASSIGGTDFNEQFF
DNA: TGTGCCAGTAGTATTGGGGGGACCGATTTCAATGAGCAGTTCTTC

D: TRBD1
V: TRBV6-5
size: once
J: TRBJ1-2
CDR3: CASRPGTARGYTF
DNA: TGTGCCAGCAGACCCGGGACAGCGAGGGGCTACACCTTC

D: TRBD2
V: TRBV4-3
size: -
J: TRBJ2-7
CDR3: CASSQTSGGDYEQYF
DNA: TGCGCCAGCAGCCAGACTAGCGGGGGCGACTACGAGCAGTACTTC

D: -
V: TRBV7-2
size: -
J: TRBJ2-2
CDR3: CASSLPGTGELFF
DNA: TGTGCCAGCAGCCTCCCGGGGACCGGGGAGCTGTTTTTT

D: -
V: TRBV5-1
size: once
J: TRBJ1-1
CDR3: CASKGLIRGTEAFF
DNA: TGCGCCAGTAAGGGTTTAATTAGAGGCACTGAAGCTTTCTTT

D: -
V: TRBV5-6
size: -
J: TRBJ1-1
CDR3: CASSPTGYTEAFF
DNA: TGTGCCAGCAGCCCGACAGGATACACTGAAGCTTTCTTT

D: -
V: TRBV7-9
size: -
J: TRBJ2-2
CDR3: CASSTPKALPGRTGELFF
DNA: TGTGCCAGCAGTACCCCTAAAGCTCTACCGGGACGAACCGGGGAGCTGTTTTTT

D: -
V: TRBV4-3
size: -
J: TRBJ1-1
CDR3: CASSPQVGYTEAFF
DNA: TGCGCCAGCAGCCCGCAGGTCGGGTACACTGAAGCTTTCTTT

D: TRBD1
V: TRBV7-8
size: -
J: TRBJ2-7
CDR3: CASSFAGGRSYEQYF
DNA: TGTGCCAGCAGCTTCGCAGGGGGTCGATCCTACGAGCAGTACTTC

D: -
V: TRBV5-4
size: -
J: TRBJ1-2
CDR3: CASSEVLSSAGYTF
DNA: TGTGCCAGCAGCGAGGTCCTATCATCCGCTGGCTACACCTTC

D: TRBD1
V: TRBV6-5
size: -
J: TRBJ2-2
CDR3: CASRAGGIGELFF
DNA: TGTGCCAGCAGGGCAGGGGGAATCGGGGAGCTGTTTTTT

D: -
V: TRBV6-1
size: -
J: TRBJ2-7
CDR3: CASRDREGNSYEQYF
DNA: TGTGCCAGCAGGGACAGGGAGGGTAACTCTTACGAGCAGTACTTC

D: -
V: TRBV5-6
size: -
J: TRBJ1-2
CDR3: CASSARGGDYGYTF
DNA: TGTGCCAGCAGCGCGAGGGGGGGCGACTATGGCTACACCTTC

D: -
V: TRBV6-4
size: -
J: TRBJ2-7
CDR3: CASSQDTGSEQYF
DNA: TGTGCCAGCAGCCAGGACACAGGCTCCGAGCAGTACTTC

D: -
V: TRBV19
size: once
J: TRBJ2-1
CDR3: CATLRESSYNEQFF
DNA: TGTGCCACCCTCAGGGAGAGCTCCTACAATGAGCAGTTCTTC

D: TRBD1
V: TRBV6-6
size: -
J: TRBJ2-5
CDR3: CATLDRGLNQETQYF
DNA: TGTGCCACCCTAGACAGGGGGCTGAACCAAGAGACCCAGTACTTC

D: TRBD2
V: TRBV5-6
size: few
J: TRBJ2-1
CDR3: CASSLGSGRADEQFF
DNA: TGTGCCAGCAGCTTGGGTAGCGGGAGGGCCGATGAGCAGTTCTTC

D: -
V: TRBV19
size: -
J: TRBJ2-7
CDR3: CASSTRPQDEQYF
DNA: TGTGCCAGTAGTACCCGGCCTCAGGACGAGCAGTACTTC

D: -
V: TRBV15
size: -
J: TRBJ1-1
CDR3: CATRRGGRDNTEAFF
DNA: TGTGCCACCAGGAGGGGGGGCAGGGACAACACTGAAGCTTTCTTT

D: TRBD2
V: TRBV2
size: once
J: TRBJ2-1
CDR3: CASSETSGGYNEQFF
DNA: TGTGCCAGCAGTGAGACTAGCGGGGGATACAATGAGCAGTTCTTC

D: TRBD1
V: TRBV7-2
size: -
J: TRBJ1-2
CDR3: CASSLQGIGNGYTF
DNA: TGTGCCAGCAGCCTACAGGGGATAGGAAATGGCTACACCTTC

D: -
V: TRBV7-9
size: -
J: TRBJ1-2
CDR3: CASSLGPDHGYTF
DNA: TGTGCCAGCAGCTTGGGGCCAGATCATGGCTACACCTTC

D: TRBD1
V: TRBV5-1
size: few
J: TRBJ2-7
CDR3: CASSLRTGGESYEQYF
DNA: TGCGCCAGCAGCTTGAGGACAGGGGGGGAGTCCTACGAGCAGTACTTC

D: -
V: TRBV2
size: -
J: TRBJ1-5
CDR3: CASSEALRGREPQHF
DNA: TGTGCCAGCAGTGAAGCGCTGCGGGGGCGGGAGCCCCAGCATTTT

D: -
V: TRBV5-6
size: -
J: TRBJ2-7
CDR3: CASSLLLAGYEQYF
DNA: TGTGCCAGCAGCTTGTTGCTAGCCGGGTACGAGCAGTACTTC

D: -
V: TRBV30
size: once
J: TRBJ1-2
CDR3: CAWSSGAGGSSPGYTF
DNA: TGTGCCTGGAGTTCTGGGGCGGGGGGCAGCTCGCCTGGCTACACCTTC

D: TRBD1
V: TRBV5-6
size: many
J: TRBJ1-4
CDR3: CASSSTGGLGEKLFF
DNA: TGTGCCAGCAGCTCAACAGGGGGCCTTGGAGAAAAACTGTTTTTT

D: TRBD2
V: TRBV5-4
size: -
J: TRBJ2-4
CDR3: CASSSVLLAGAVNIQYF
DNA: TGTGCCAGCAGCTCAGTACTTCTAGCGGGGGCGGTAAACATTCAGTACTTC

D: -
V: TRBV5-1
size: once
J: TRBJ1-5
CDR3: CASSSVGGSNQPQHF
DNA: TGCGCCAGCAGCTCGGTCGGGGGGAGCAATCAGCCCCAGCATTTT

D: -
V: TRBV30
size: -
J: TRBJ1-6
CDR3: CAWSRDTGYYNSPLHF
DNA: TGTGCCTGGAGTCGCGACACTGGGTATTATAATTCACCCCTCCACTTT

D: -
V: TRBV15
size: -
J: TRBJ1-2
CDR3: CATSRAQSHLYGYTF
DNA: TGTGCCACCAGCAGAGCCCAGTCCCACCTATATGGCTACACCTTC

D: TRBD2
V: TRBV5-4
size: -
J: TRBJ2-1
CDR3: CASSLLAGADEQFF
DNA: TGTGCCAGCAGCTTGCTAGCGGGGGCGGATGAGCAGTTCTTC

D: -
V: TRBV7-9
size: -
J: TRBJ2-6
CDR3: CASSLPSSGANVLTF
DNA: TGTGCCAGCAGCCTACCTTCCTCTGGGGCCAACGTCCTGACTTTC

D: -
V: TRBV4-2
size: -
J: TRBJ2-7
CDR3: CASSQDDQPLYEQYF
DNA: TGTGCCAGCAGCCAAGATGACCAGCCCCTCTACGAGCAGTACTTC

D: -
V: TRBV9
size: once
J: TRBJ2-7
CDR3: CASSVGQALTYEQYF
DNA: TGTGCCAGCAGCGTCGGACAAGCCTTAACCTACGAGCAGTACTTC

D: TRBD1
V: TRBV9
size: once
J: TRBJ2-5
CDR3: CASGRGRPETQYF
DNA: TGTGCCAGCGGCAGGGGGCGTCCGGAGACCCAGTACTTC

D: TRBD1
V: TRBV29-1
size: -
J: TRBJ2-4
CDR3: CSVENRGLLAKNIQYF
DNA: TGCAGCGTCGAAAACAGGGGGCTCTTAGCCAAAAACATTCAGTACTTC